These T cell receptor beta chains were read from a single sample in a study of beta chain features in type 1 diabetes. The repertoire was sequenced with immunoSEQ multiplex PCR; TCRdb's copy has only in-frame clones and lacks some. The sample lists 300,000 to 400,000 clones; less than 9.5% were seen once. Material: central memory CD4+ T cells from blood. The receptors stem from a woman aged 18-29 years in good health. Each CDR3 is given with its conserved first and last residue. The order of the fields is CDR3 length, V gene, J gene, CDR3 protein.

cdr3_length: 13; v_call: TRBV27; j_call: TRBJ1-1; cdr3_aa: CASSLQLGAEAFF
cdr3_length: 15; v_call: TRBV11-1; j_call: TRBJ2-7; cdr3_aa: CASSLQKTGSNEQYF
cdr3_length: 14; v_call: TRBV9; j_call: TRBJ2-5; cdr3_aa: CASSVGLAQETQYF
cdr3_length: 16; v_call: TRBV27; j_call: TRBJ2-7; cdr3_aa: CASSLSGTVETYEQYF
cdr3_length: 13; v_call: TRBV6-6; j_call: TRBJ2-1; cdr3_aa: CASSSRTSHEQFF
cdr3_length: 12; v_call: TRBV21-1; j_call: TRBJ2-7; cdr3_aa: CASSATNYEQYF
cdr3_length: 17; v_call: TRBV19; j_call: TRBJ2-7; cdr3_aa: CASSQGPTTGGNYEQYF
cdr3_length: 13; v_call: TRBV29-1; j_call: TRBJ1-5; cdr3_aa: CSVYEGGNQPQHF
cdr3_length: 15; v_call: TRBV6-6; j_call: TRBJ1-5; cdr3_aa: CASRRTGDSNQPQHF
cdr3_length: 11; v_call: TRBV11-2; j_call: TRBJ2-5; cdr3_aa: CASSLSGEQYF
cdr3_length: 14; v_call: TRBV13; j_call: TRBJ1-3; cdr3_aa: CASSLGPRGNTIYF
cdr3_length: 14; v_call: TRBV7-8; j_call: TRBJ1-1; cdr3_aa: CASSLEAMNTEAFF
cdr3_length: 17; v_call: TRBV5-1; j_call: TRBJ2-1; cdr3_aa: CASSSGLAGISYNEQFF
cdr3_length: 13; v_call: TRBV29-1; j_call: TRBJ2-5; cdr3_aa: CSAASGRAGTQYF
cdr3_length: 13; v_call: TRBV27; j_call: TRBJ2-5; cdr3_aa: CASRTGVQETQYF
cdr3_length: 13; v_call: TRBV5-4; j_call: TRBJ2-7; cdr3_aa: CASSLEREGEQYF
cdr3_length: 16; v_call: TRBV6-6; j_call: TRBJ1-4; cdr3_aa: CASTVRTEATNEKLFF
cdr3_length: 16; v_call: TRBV18; j_call: TRBJ1-5; cdr3_aa: CASSPPGGMGNQPQHF
cdr3_length: 13; v_call: TRBV6-5; j_call: TRBJ2-5; cdr3_aa: CASSRDFKETQYF
cdr3_length: 14; v_call: TRBV28; j_call: TRBJ1-5; cdr3_aa: CASSIGLGNQPQHF
cdr3_length: 14; v_call: TRBV7-3; j_call: TRBJ2-7; cdr3_aa: CASSSSGRDYEQYF
cdr3_length: 13; v_call: TRBV18; j_call: TRBJ2-7; cdr3_aa: CASSQNPDTEQYF
cdr3_length: 13; v_call: TRBV5-1; j_call: TRBJ2-2; cdr3_aa: CASRRVEAGELFF
cdr3_length: 12; v_call: TRBV19; j_call: TRBJ2-5; cdr3_aa: CASSTLGETQYF
cdr3_length: 15; v_call: TRBV2; j_call: TRBJ2-5; cdr3_aa: CASGGGTVKQETQYF
cdr3_length: 14; v_call: TRBV19; j_call: TRBJ2-7; cdr3_aa: CASKPGPGLYEQYF
cdr3_length: 16; v_call: TRBV27; j_call: TRBJ2-7; cdr3_aa: CASSRSLAGSSYEQYF
cdr3_length: 14; v_call: TRBV28; j_call: TRBJ2-1; cdr3_aa: CASGWRGSFNEQFF